These 4 T cell receptor beta chains share one sample of origin, sequenced in a study of shared clonotypes between healthy human individuals. TCRdb's copy holds only in-frame clones and misses some; the assay was immunoSEQ multiplex PCR. The profile covers hundreds of thousands of clones, with around 95% appearing a single time and 0.1% to 0.11% taken by the ten largest. CD45RO-negative, CCR7-selected cells formed the naive CD8 fraction, which excluded terminally differentiated effector memory CD45RA+ cells. Sequenced input: naive CD8+ T cells sorted from blood. These receptor sequences come from a woman aged 30 to 39 in good health.

The gene calls are TRBV6-6 and TRBJ1-4; D possibly corresponds to TRBD1 (6 bases). Trimming pared 6 bases from V and 3 bases from J, leaving 14 bases between. This CDR3 is built from 15 residues. Germline lookup yields CDR1 MNHNY and CDR2 SVGAGI (reference sequence). The CDR3 nucleotides read TGTGCCAGCAGCCTAACAGGGTATTCTAATGAAAAACTGTTTTTT. Amino acid sequence: CASSLTGYSNEKLFF.

The chain links TRBV10-1 to TRBJ2-1; 8 nucleotides match TRBD2. CDR3 length: 16 residues. The J segment lost 4 bases and the V segment lost 2 bases, leaving 7 bases of the junction unmatched. Per the germline V gene, CDR1 is WNHNN and CDR2 is SYGVQD (reference sequence). The CDR3 protein is CASSESSGTIYNEQFF. The CDR3 DNA sequence: TGCGCCAGCAGTGAGAGTAGCGGGACGATTTACAATGAGCAGTTCTTC.

The V gene is TRBV28, the J gene TRBJ1-2, with a weak D call TRBD1 (6 bases). V lost 3 bases and J 7 bases, leaving 18 bases between the germline ends. Per the germline V gene, CDR1 is MDHEN and CDR2 is SYDVKM. The CDR3 runs to 15 residues. CDR3 protein: CASSFLGGGEGGYTF. CDR3 nucleotides: TGTGCCAGCAGTTTCCTGGGTGGGGGCGAAGGTGGCTACACCTTC.

The gene calls are TRBV7-9 and TRBJ2-1, with a tentative D call TRBD2 (6 bases). The CDR3 totals 14 residues. Per germline, CDR1 SEHNR and CDR2 FQNEAQ (reference sequence). Trimming removed 1 base at V and 8 bases at J, with 12 bases between. The CDR3 reads CASSLGLDSHEQFF. The CDR3 nucleotides are TGTGCCAGCAGCTTAGGACTAGATTCGCATGAGCAGTTCTTC.